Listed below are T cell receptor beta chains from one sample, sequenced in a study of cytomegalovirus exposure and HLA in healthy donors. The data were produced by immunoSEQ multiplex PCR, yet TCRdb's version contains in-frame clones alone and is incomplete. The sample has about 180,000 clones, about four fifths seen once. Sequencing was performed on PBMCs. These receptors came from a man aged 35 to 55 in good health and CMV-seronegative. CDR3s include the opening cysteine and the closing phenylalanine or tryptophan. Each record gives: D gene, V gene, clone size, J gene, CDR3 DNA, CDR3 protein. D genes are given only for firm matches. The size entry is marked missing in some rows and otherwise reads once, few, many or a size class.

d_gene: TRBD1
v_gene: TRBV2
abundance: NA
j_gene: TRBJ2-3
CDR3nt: TGTGCCAGCCGGGGACAGGGGGCCACAGATACGCAGTATTTT
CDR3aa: CASRGQGATDTQYF

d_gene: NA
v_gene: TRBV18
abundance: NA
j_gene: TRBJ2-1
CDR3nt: TGTGCCAGCTCACCTTCGACAGGAACATTGAGCAATGAGCAGTTCTTC
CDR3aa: CASSPSTGTLSNEQFF

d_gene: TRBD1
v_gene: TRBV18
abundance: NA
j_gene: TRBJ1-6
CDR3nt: TGTGCCAGCTCACCAGGCAGGGGGAACAATTCACCCCTCCACTTT
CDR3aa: CASSPGRGNNSPLHF

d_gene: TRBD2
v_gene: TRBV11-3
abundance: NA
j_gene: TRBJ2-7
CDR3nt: TGTGCCAGCAGCCTAACTAGCGGGGGGCGGGTTTCCTACGAGCAGTACTTC
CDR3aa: CASSLTSGGRVSYEQYF

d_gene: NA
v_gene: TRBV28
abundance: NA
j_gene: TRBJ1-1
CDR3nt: TGTGCCAGCAGTTTCGGGGGGAAGGGGAACACTGAAGCTTTCTTT
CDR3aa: CASSFGGKGNTEAFF

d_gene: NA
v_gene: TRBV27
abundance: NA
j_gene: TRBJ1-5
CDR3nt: TGTGCCAGCAGTTTATATTATATGTACGGAGCGGATTCAAATAGCAATCAGCCCCAGCATTTT
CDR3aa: CASSLYYMYGADSNSNQPQHF

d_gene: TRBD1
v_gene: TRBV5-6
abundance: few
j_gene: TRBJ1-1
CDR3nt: TGTGCCAGCAGCGGGACAGGGTTCACTGAAGCTTTCTTT
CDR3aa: CASSGTGFTEAFF

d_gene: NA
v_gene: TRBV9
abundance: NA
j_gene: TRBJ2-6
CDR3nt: TGTGCCAGCAGCGCCCCAGGGGCTGGGGCCAACGTCCTGACTTTC
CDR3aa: CASSAPGAGANVLTF

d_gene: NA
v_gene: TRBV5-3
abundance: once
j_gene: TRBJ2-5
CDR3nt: TGTGCCAGAAGCTTGGTAGAGAAAGAGACCCAGTACTTC
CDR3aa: CARSLVEKETQYF

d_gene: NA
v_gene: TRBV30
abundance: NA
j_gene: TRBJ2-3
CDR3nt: TGTGCCTGGACAGTGAGGTCCGGTGCGCAGTATTTT
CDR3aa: CAWTVRSGAQYF

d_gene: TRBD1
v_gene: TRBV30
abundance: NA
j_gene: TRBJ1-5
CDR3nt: TGTGCCTGGAGTGTATTCGGCCCGACAGGGCGATTCAATCAGCCCCAGCATTTT
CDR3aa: CAWSVFGPTGRFNQPQHF

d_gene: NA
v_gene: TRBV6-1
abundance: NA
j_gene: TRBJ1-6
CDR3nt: TGTGCCAGCAGTGAACAGGCAAACTCCTATAATTCACCCCTCCACTTT
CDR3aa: CASSEQANSYNSPLHF

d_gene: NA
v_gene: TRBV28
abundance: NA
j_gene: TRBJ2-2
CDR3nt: TGTGCCAGCAGCTCGAACACCGGGGAGCTGTTTTTT
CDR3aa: CASSSNTGELFF

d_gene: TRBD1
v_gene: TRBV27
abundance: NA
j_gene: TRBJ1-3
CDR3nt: TGTGCCAGCAGCCCGTTCCGACAGGGAGGAAACACCATATATTTT
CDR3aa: CASSPFRQGGNTIYF

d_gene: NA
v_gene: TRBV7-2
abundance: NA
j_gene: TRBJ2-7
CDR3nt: TGTGCCAGCAGCACGGGGGACAGACGTTACGAGCAGTACTTC
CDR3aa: CASSTGDRRYEQYF

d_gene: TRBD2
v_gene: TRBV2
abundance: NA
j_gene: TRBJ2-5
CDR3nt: TGTGCCAGCAGTGCGCTAGCGGGGGGCCTTACGTCCGGTGAGACCCAGTACTTC
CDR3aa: CASSALAGGLTSGETQYF

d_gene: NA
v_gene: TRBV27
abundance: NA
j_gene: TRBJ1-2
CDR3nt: TGTGCCAGCAGAAGCCCAGGGGACGCTAACTATGGCTACACCTTC
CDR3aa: CASRSPGDANYGYTF

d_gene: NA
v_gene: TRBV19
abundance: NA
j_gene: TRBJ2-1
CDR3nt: TGTGCCAGTAGTAACCGGGATTCCCGCAATGAGCAGTTCTTC
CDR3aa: CASSNRDSRNEQFF

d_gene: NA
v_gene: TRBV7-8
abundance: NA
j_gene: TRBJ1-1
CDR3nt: TGTGCCAGCAGCATCAGGTCCCGGGAAGCTTTCTTT
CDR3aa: CASSIRSREAFF

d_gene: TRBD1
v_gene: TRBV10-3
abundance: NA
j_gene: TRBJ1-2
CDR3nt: TGTGCCATCAGTGAGTCAGGACAGGTAGTCTCAAACTATGGCTACACCTTC
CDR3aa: CAISESGQVVSNYGYTF

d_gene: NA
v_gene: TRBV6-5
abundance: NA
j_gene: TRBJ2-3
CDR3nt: TGTGCCAGCAAGCTCACAGATACGCAGTATTTT
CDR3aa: CASKLTDTQYF

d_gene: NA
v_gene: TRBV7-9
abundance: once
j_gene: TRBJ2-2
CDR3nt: TGTGCCAGCAGCTTAGGAACAGGGTTACACACCGGGGAGCTGTTTTTT
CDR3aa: CASSLGTGLHTGELFF

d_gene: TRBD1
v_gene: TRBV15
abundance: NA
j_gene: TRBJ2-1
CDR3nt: TGTGCCACCAGCATGGGGACAGGGGGCGTCAATGAGCAGTTCTTC
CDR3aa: CATSMGTGGVNEQFF

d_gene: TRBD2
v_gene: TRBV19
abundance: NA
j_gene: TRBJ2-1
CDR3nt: TGTGCCAGTAGTATCGTTCCCGCGGGAGCCCAGTTCTTC
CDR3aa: CASSIVPAGAQFF

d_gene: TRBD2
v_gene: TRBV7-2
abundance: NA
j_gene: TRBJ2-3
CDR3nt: TGTGCCAGCAGCTACGGACTAGCCGCAGATACGCAGTATTTT
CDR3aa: CASSYGLAADTQYF

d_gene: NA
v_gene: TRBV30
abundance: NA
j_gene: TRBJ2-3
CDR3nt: TGTGCCTGGACTATAACGGGGGTGGCGGATACGCAGTATTTT
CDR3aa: CAWTITGVADTQYF

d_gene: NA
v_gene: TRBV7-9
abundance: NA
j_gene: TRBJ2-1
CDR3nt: TGTGCCAGCAGCTTAGGAACACGGGCCTACAATGAGCAGTTCTTC
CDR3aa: CASSLGTRAYNEQFF

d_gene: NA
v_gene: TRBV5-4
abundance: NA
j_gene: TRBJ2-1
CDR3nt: TGTGCCAGCAGCTTGGAGCTAGCGAACAATGAGCAGTTCTTC
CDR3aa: CASSLELANNEQFF

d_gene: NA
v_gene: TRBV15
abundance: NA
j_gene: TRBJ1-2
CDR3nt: TGTGCCACCAGCAGAGATTTAGCAGTATATGGCTACACCTTC
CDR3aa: CATSRDLAVYGYTF

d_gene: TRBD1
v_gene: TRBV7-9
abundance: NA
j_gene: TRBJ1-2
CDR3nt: TGTGCCAGCAGCTTTTTCCCAGGGGGATATGGCTACACCTTC
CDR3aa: CASSFFPGGYGYTF

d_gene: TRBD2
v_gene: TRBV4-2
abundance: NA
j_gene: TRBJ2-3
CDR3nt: TGTGCCAGCAGCCCGACTAGCGGGAGCCCTAGCACAGATACGCAGTATTTT
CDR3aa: CASSPTSGSPSTDTQYF

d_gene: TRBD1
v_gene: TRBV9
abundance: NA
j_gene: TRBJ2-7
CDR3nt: TGTGCCAGCAGCTCCCAACCGGGACAGGCTGTGGAGCAGTACTTC
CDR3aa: CASSSQPGQAVEQYF

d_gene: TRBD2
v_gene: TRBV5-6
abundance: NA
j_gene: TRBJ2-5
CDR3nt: TGTGCCAGCAGGGCCTCGGGGGGGGCAGAGACCCAGTACTTC
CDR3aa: CASRASGGAETQYF

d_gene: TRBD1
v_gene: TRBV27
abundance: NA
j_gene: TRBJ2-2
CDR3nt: TGTGCCAGCAGTTCCCGACTTTTGGACAGGCTGAACACCGGGGAGCTGTTTTTT
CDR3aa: CASSSRLLDRLNTGELFF

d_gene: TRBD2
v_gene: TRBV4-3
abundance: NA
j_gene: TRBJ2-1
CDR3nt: TGCGCCAGCAGCCAAGCGACTAGCGGGGGCACCTACAATGAGCAGTTCTTC
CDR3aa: CASSQATSGGTYNEQFF

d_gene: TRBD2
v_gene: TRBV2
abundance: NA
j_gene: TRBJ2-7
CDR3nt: TGTGCCAGCAGTTCCCCGACTAGCGGGGGGTCCTCGTACGAGCAGTACTTC
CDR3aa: CASSSPTSGGSSYEQYF

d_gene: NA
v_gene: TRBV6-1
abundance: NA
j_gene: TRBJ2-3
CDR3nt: TGTGCCAGCAGAGACAGAGCTAGCACAGATACGCAGTATTTT
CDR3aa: CASRDRASTDTQYF

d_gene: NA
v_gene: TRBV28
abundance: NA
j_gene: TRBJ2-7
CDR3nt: TGTGCCAGCAGCGGACACCACTACGAGCAGTACTTC
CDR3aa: CASSGHHYEQYF

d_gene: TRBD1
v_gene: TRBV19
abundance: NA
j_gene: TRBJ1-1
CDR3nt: TGTGCCTCCCTGGACAGGGGGCGAACTGAAGCTTTCTTT
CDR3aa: CASLDRGRTEAFF

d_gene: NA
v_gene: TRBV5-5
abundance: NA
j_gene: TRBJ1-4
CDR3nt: TGTGCCAGCAGCGCCCTTCCAGACAGAGTCAATGAAAAACTGTTTTTT
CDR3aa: CASSALPDRVNEKLFF

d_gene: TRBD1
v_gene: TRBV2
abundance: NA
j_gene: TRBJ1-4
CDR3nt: TGTGCCAGTCAACAGGGGGCGCGGGGTAATGAAAAACTGTTTTTT
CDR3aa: CASQQGARGNEKLFF

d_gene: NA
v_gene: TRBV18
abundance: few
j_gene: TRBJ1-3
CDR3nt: TGTGCCAGCTCACCGGGCCCACCGAGCTCTGGAAACACCATATATTTT
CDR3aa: CASSPGPPSSGNTIYF

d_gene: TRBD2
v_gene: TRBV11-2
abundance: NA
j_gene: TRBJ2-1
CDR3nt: TGTGCCAGCAACTTAAAGGGACTAGCGGGACTGAGCTCCTACAATGAGCAGTTCTTC
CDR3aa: CASNLKGLAGLSSYNEQFF

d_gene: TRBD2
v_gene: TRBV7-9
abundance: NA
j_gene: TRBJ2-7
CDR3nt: TGTGCCAGCAGCTTACGTAGCGGGAGAAGACGGGTTTACGAGCAGTACTTC
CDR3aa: CASSLRSGRRRVYEQYF

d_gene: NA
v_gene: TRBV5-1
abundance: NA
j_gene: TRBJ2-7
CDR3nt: TGCGCCAGCAGCTTGGGACTGTCCTCCTACGAGCAGTACTTC
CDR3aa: CASSLGLSSYEQYF